The rows below give T cell receptor beta chains drawn from one sample of a study of blood T cell repertoires in COVID-19. Profiled with immunoSEQ multiplex PCR; TCRdb holds only in-frame clones, not every one. This sample has approximately 190,000 clones; just over 85% occur once, and the top ten carry around 5.7%. The sample was peripheral blood. These receptor sequences come from a man at least 80 years old with acute or convalescent COVID-19. Both conserved end residues are part of each CDR3. The D gene is left open where the match is weak. Clone size is stated in some rows and not others, as once, few, many or a class when expanded.

v_call	cdr3_length	j_call	clone_size	d_call	cdr3_nt	cdr3_aa
TRBV5-1	15	TRBJ2-6	.	.	TGCGCCAGCAGCGGAGGGGGCGCTGGGGCCAACGTCCTGACTTTC	CASSGGGAGANVLTF
TRBV11-3	15	TRBJ2-1	once	TRBD1	TGTGCCAGCAGCTTGGGGGCAGGGGGAGTGGATGAGCAGTTCTTC	CASSLGAGGVDEQFF
TRBV2	14	TRBJ2-5	.	.	TGTGCCAGCAGTAGGGGGCGGGGACAAGAGACCCAGTACTTC	CASSRGRGQETQYF
TRBV6-6	14	TRBJ2-4	.	TRBD1	TGTGCCAGCAAACGGGGACAGGGGTTCAACATTCAGTACTTC	CASKRGQGFNIQYF
TRBV19	15	TRBJ2-7	.	TRBD2	TGTGCCAGTAGTATCGGACTAGCAGAAACCTACGAGCAGTACTTC	CASSIGLAETYEQYF
TRBV19	17	TRBJ2-3	few	TRBD2	TGTGCCAGTAGCTCCATAGCGGGATATCTTTCACGGGATACGCAGTATTTT	CASSSIAGYLSRDTQYF
TRBV4-2	15	TRBJ1-3	few	TRBD1	TGTGCCAGCAGCCTTGACCCGGACAGGGAAAACACCATATATTTT	CASSLDPDRENTIYF
TRBV5-4	15	TRBJ2-7	.	.	TGTGCCAGCAGCCCCAGCGGAGGCAGGCCCTACGAGCAGTACTTC	CASSPSGGRPYEQYF
TRBV7-2	15	TRBJ2-2	.	TRBD1	TGTGCCAGCAGCTTAGCCGGGACAGGGATCGGGGAGCTGTTTTTT	CASSLAGTGIGELFF
TRBV18	20	TRBJ2-6	few	TRBD1	TGTGCCAGCTCACCACAAGCAGGGGGCTCGCCGGTCTCTGGGGCCAACGTCCTGACTTTC	CASSPQAGGSPVSGANVLTF
TRBV19	14	TRBJ1-1	.	.	TGTGCCAGTAGTATAGCCAGGGGTCGCACTGAAGCTTTCTTT	CASSIARGRTEAFF
TRBV27	14	TRBJ1-1	.	.	TGTGCCAGCAGTTCGCGGGGAGGCTGGACTGAAGCTTTCTTT	CASSSRGGWTEAFF
TRBV11-3	15	TRBJ1-2	.	TRBD1	TGTGCCAGCAGCTTAACCGGGACAGGGGAACCGGGCTACACCTTC	CASSLTGTGEPGYTF
TRBV27	14	TRBJ1-2	.	.	TGTGCCAGCAGTAAAAGGTACAGGGACTATGGCTACACCTTC	CASSKRYRDYGYTF